This is a list of T cell receptor beta chains from one sample in a study of STAT5B mutations in CD4+ large granular lymphocyte leukemia. Repertoires were generated with immunoSEQ multiplex PCR, while TCRdb's copy carries only in-frame clones and drops some. The data show roughly 30,000 clones, 70% to 85% seen once. Sequences were obtained from CD4+ T cells from blood buffy coats. The source of these receptors is a human donor in good health. CDR3s leave out the opening cysteine and the closing phenylalanine or tryptophan.

cdr3_length j_call v_call cdr3_aa
16 TRBJ2-6 TRBV5-1 ASSLHRIGPSGANVLT
17 TRBJ2-6 TRBV5-1 ASSLQWTGATSGANVLT
12 TRBJ1-6 TRBV5-1 ASSLGQANSPLH
13 TRBJ2-2 TRBV11-2 ASSLELAGTGELF
10 TRBJ2-4 TRBV5-6 ASSLAATGWY
9 TRBJ2-2 TRBV20-1 SASGPGELF
10 TRBJ1-1 TRBV4-2 ASSQDMGEAF
10 TRBJ1-2 TRBV7-2 ASSPSYFGYT
17 TRBJ2-1 TRBV28 ASSSQLGLPVVVGNEQF
12 TRBJ2-7 TRBV14 ASSRLGQGGYEN